Listed below are T cell receptor beta chains from one sample, sequenced in a study of blood T cell repertoires in COVID-19. The repertoire was sequenced with immunoSEQ multiplex PCR; TCRdb's copy has only in-frame clones and lacks some. The sample shows about 170,000 clones, more than 75% of them seen only once. The specimen sequenced was peripheral blood. Receptor source: a man aged 50 to 59 who had recovered from COVID-19. The CDR3 runs from the conserved cysteine through the conserved F or W. D genes are given only for firm matches.

.,TRBJ2-7,TRBV6-5,CASSYGLYYEQYF
TRBD1,TRBJ2-5,TRBV19,CASGTGVETQYF
TRBD2,TRBJ2-1,TRBV29-1,CSVETALVAGGEQFF
TRBD1,TRBJ1-1,TRBV5-1,CASSPRTGGSTEAFF
TRBD1,TRBJ1-5,TRBV19,CASSILGTGEQPQHF
TRBD1,TRBJ2-7,TRBV30,CASTGTGPYEQYF
TRBD2,TRBJ2-5,TRBV5-4,CASSPGLPQETQYF
.,TRBJ2-2,TRBV6-2/TRBV6-3,CASSYVAVNTGELFF
.,TRBJ1-2,TRBV5-1,CASSLGVGYTF
.,TRBJ2-7,TRBV3-1/TRBV3-2,CASSQLRTIYEQYF
.,TRBJ2-7,TRBV6-2/TRBV6-3,CASSASKGGPLEQYF
.,TRBJ2-2,TRBV19,CASSIGAGKGTGELFF
.,TRBJ2-3,TRBV7-2,CASGAQGRTDTQYF
.,TRBJ1-1,TRBV5-1,CASSLGLRGRNTEAFF
.,TRBJ1-2,TRBV28,CASTQGGYGYTF
.,TRBJ2-2,TRBV29-1,CSVGQAGELFF
TRBD2,TRBJ2-5,TRBV10-3,CAISSASGGLGETQYF
TRBD2,TRBJ2-3,TRBV24-1,CATSTSGSGVTDTQYF
TRBD2,TRBJ2-7,TRBV5-1,CASSFNSGSSYEQYF
TRBD1,TRBJ2-6,TRBV7-7,CASSSAGQGDSGANVLTF
TRBD1,TRBJ1-1,TRBV27,CASTGTDRGRTEAFF
.,TRBJ2-1,TRBV12-5,CASGLVHRGSGHNEQFF
TRBD2,TRBJ2-3,TRBV18,CASSPPGTSGTDTQYF
TRBD1,TRBJ1-2,TRBV7-2,CASSPWTGDYGYTF
TRBD1,TRBJ2-7,TRBV7-2,CASSIDRGDYEQYF
TRBD1,TRBJ1-1,TRBV28,CASSFSQNPTGGTEAFF
.,TRBJ2-4,TRBV6-1,CASSEQGSLAKNIQYF
TRBD1,TRBJ2-7,TRBV7-2,CASSLTGTGSQQYF
.,TRBJ2-5,TRBV18,CASSPNNQETQYF
.,TRBJ2-2,TRBV6-1,CASSVAPGRTGELFF
.,TRBJ2-1,TRBV29-1,CSVHSNNEQFF
TRBD2,TRBJ2-7,TRBV7-2,CASNSQASGRYEQYF
.,TRBJ1-2,TRBV3-1/TRBV3-2,CASSQETVYGYTF
TRBD2,TRBJ2-3,TRBV7-3,CASSPGFGRAFGADTQYF
TRBD1,TRBJ2-1,TRBV5-1,CASSTTGLSSYNEQFF
.,TRBJ2-3,TRBV19,CASSILASGTDTQYF
.,TRBJ2-7,TRBV6-5,CASQEGGVRYEQYF
.,TRBJ2-6,TRBV28,CASDTTGSGGANVLTF
.,TRBJ1-3,TRBV27,CASSLSQASSGNTIYF
TRBD1,TRBJ2-7,TRBV11-2,CASSATGTGVSYEQYF
TRBD1,TRBJ2-7,TRBV9,CASSTVGQGDRDEQYF
.,TRBJ2-6,TRBV20-1,CSARDHNVLTF
TRBD1,TRBJ2-1,TRBV27,CASMGTGEYNEQFF
.,TRBJ1-6,TRBV20-1,CSASSQGRSPLHF
.,TRBJ2-5,TRBV2,CASTPLKRETQYF
.,TRBJ1-5,TRBV28,CASTSSLGRNQPQHF
.,TRBJ2-7,TRBV11-2,CASSSKAGAEQYF
TRBD1,TRBJ1-4,TRBV9,CASSPLDRLGEEKLFF
.,TRBJ1-1,TRBV5-4,CASSLDSRPNTEAFF
TRBD2,TRBJ2-3,TRBV7-9,CASSSTSGRTDTQYF
TRBD1,TRBJ1-1,TRBV5-4,CASSSGRQGNTEAFF
.,TRBJ1-1,TRBV21-1,CASSKVQGRGNTEAFF
TRBD1,TRBJ1-2,TRBV19,CASTPGQGISYGYTF
TRBD1,TRBJ2-7,TRBV5-4,CASSMDRSSYEQYF